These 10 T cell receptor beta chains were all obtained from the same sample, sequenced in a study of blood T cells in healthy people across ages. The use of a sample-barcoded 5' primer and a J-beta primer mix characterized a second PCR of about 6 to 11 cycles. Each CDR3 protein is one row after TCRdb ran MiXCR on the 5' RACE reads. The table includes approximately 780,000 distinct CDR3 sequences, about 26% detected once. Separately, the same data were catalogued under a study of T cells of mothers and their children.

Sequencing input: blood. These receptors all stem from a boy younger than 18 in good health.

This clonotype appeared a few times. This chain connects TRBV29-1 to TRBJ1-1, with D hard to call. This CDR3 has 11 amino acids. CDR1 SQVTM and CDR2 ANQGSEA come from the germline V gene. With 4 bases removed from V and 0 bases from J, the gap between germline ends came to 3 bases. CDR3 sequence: CSVAMNTEAFF. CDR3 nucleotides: TGCAGCGTTGCTATGAACACTGAAGCTTTCTTT.

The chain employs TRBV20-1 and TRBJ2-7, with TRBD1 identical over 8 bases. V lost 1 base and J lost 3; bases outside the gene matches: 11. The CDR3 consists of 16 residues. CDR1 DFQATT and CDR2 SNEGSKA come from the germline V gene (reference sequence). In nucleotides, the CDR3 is TGCAGTGCTAGAGTCCTAAACCGGGACAGGAGCTACGAGCAGTACTTC. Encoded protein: CSARVLNRDRSYEQYF.

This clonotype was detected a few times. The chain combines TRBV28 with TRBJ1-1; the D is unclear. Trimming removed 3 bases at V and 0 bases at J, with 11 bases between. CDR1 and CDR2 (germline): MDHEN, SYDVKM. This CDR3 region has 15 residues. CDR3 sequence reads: CASSFTDLLNTEAFF. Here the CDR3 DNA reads TGTGCCAGCAGTTTCACAGATTTACTGAACACTGAAGCTTTCTTT.

CDR3 DNA sequence: TGTGCCAGCAGTGCCGGGACAGAGACCCAGTACTTC. Translated: CASSAGTETQYF. The V call is TRBV2, the J call TRBJ2-5; D tentatively fits TRBD1 or TRBD2 (5 bases each). Between the trimmed V and J ends, which lost 4 bases and 4 bases, there was a span of 7 bases. This CDR3 has 12 amino acids. Germline assignment: CDR1 SNHLY and CDR2 FYNNEI.

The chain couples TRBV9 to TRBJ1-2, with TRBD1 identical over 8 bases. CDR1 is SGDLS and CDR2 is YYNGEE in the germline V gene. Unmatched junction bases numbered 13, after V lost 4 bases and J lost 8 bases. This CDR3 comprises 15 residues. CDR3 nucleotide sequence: TGTGCCAGCAGCCCCGGCGAGGGCAGGGGGCTAGGCTACACCTTC. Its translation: CASSPGEGRGLGYTF.

Written as DNA, the CDR3 is TGCAGCAAAAGATTCCAAGAGACCCAGTACTTC. Its translation: CSKRFQETQYF. The rearrangement links TRBV29-1 to TRBJ2-5, with D hard to call. V lost 8 bases and J 1 base, leaving 8 bases between the germline ends. In germline, CDR1 is SQVTM, CDR2 ANQGSEA. The length of the CDR3 is 11 residues.

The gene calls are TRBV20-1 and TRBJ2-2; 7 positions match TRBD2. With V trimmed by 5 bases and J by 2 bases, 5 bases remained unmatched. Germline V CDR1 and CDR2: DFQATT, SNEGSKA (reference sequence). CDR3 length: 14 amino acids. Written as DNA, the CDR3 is TGCAGTGCTCAACAGCGGGGTAACACCGGGGAGCTGTTTTTT. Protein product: CSAQQRGNTGELFF.

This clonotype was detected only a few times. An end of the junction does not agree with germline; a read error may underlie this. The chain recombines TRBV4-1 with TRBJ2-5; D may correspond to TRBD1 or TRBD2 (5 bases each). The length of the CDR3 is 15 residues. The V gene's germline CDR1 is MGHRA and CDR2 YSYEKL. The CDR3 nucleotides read TGCGCCAGCAGCCAAGATTTTCGGGGCTACAATGAGCGGTTCTTC. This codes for CASSQDFRGYNERFF.

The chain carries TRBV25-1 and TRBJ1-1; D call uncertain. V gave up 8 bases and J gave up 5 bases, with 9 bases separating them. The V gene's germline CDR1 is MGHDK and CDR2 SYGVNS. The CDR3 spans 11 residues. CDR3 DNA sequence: TGTGCCAGCTCCCGAGCGACTGAAGCTTTCTTT. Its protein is CASSRATEAFF.

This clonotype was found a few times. In nucleotides, the CDR3 is TGTGCCAGCGGAAGTCCGGGACAGCGCCTCGGAAAAGAGACCCAGTACTTC. Translating it yields CASGSPGQRLGKETQYF. The chain couples TRBV12-3 or TRBV12-4 to TRBJ2-5; 7 nucleotides line up with TRBD1. J was trimmed by 3 bases and V by 8 bases; bases with no gene match: 18. CDR3 length equals 17 residues.